This entry lists 15 T cell receptor beta chains sequenced from one sample in a study of shared clonotypes between healthy human individuals. Sequenced by immunoSEQ multiplex PCR; TCRdb stores in-frame clones only, minus some. The sample has over 1.4 million clones, roughly 97% seen once. Sequencing was carried out using naive CD4+ T cells sorted from blood. As for subset: CD45RA+ positively selected. These receptors were collected from a man aged 25-45 years in good health.

Only one count was recorded for this clone. This chain uses TRBV9 with TRBJ2-2, with 8 positions matching TRBD2. The CDR3 totals 17 residues. Losses at the gene ends were 0 bases for V and 7 bases for J; bases not matched to a gene: 11. The germline CDR1 and CDR2 sequences are SGDLS and YYNGEE. CDR3 in amino acids: CASSVASGSGGSGELFF. The DNA of the CDR3 is TGTGCCAGCAGCGTAGCCAGCGGGAGCGGGGGAAGCGGGGAGCTGTTTTTT.

The rearrangement uses TRBV19 and TRBJ2-3; 7 nucleotides match TRBD1. Germline trimming cut 3 bases from V and 2 bases from J; bases unmatched to any gene: 5. This CDR3 has 15 amino acids. CDR1 is LNHDA, CDR2 SQIVND, per germline (reference sequence). In DNA, the CDR3 is TGTGCCAGTAGTATGGGACAGACCTACACAGATACGCAGTATTTT. Encoded protein: CASSMGQTYTDTQYF.

The chain is built from TRBV2 and TRBJ2-7, with 8 bases lining up with TRBD2. Looked up from germline, CDR1 is SNHLY and CDR2 is FYNNEI. V gave up 4 bases and J gave up 4 bases; unmatched junction bases: 9. The CDR3 extends over 15 amino acids. Here the CDR3 reads CASSGLAGTSYEQYF. The CDR3, as DNA: TGTGCCAGCAGTGGATTAGCGGGGACTTCGTACGAGCAGTACTTC.

V usage is TRBV18 and J usage is TRBJ2-7, with D tentatively TRBD2 (5 bases). The CDR3 extends over 14 amino acids. Germline V gene lookup returns CDR1 KGHSH and CDR2 LQKENI. The V end was cut by 5 bases, the J end by 0 bases, with 11 bases between. The CDR3 sequence is CASSIYGSSYEQYF. In DNA, the CDR3 is TGTGCCAGCTCAATCTATGGGAGCTCCTACGAGCAGTACTTC. The full variable domain, in which reference TRBV18 and TRBJ2-7 provide the parts outside the CDR3, is NAGVMQNPRHLVRRRGQEARLRCSPMKGHSHVYWYRQLPEEGLKFMVYLQKENIIDESGMPKERFSAEFPKEGPSILRIQQVVRGDSAAYFCASSIYGSSYEQYFGPGTRLTVT.

As regards this clone: Other nucleotide sequences from this sample produce the same CDR3. The chain joins TRBV11-2 to TRBJ2-1, with 10 bases matching TRBD2. The germline V gene has CDR1 SGHAT and CDR2 FQNNGV. The CDR3 sequence is 15 residues long. The V segment lost 4 bases and the J segment 0 bases; nucleotides outside the gene matches: 0. The CDR3 region is CASSSSGSSYNEQFF. Here the CDR3 DNA reads TGTGCCAGCAGCTCTAGCGGGAGCTCCTACAATGAGCAGTTCTTC.

The chain uses TRBV18 and TRBJ2-5; 7 bases line up with TRBD1. CDR1 KGHSH and CDR2 LQKENI come from the germline V gene. The CDR3 sequence is 18 residues long. Losses at the gene ends were 3 bases for V and 7 bases for J; bases not matched to a gene: 20. In DNA form, the CDR3 reads TGTGCCAGCTCACCGCCGGGACAGCTAATCGACGGATGGAGGACCCAGTACTTC. Amino acids: CASSPPGQLIDGWRTQYF.

J is TRBJ2-7 and V is TRBV19; 14 bases map to TRBD2. CDR3 size: 18 residues. Germline trimming cut 6 bases from V and 0 bases from J; bases unmatched to any gene: 10. Germline assignment: CDR1 LNHDA and CDR2 SQIVND (reference sequence). The CDR3 spells CASSLGTSGSRSSYEQYF. The CDR3 nucleotides are TGTGCCAGTAGCCTCGGGACTAGCGGGAGCCGTAGCTCCTACGAGCAGTACTTC.

J is TRBJ2-6 and V is TRBV5-6; 7 nucleotides agree with TRBD1. V gave up 4 bases and J gave up 3 bases; unmatched junction bases: 7. Germline V gene data show CDR1 as SGHDT and CDR2 as YYEEEE. This CDR3 is built from 16 residues. The CDR3 region is CASSPGQVFGANVLTF. The CDR3 DNA follows: TGTGCCAGCAGCCCTGGACAGGTCTTTGGGGCCAACGTCCTGACTTTC.

The gene calls are TRBV5-1 and TRBJ2-5; unclear D gene. CDR3 length: 14 residues. V lost 0 bases to trimming and J lost 0 bases, with 6 bases between them. CDR1 and CDR2 (germline): SGHRS, YFSETQ. The CDR3 nucleotides are TGCGCCAGCAGCTTGGGGCCCTACCAAGAGACCCAGTACTTC. Amino acid sequence: CASSLGPYQETQYF.

The genes are TRBV27 and TRBJ2-2, with D possibly TRBD2 on 6 matching bases. Germline V gene data show CDR1 as MNHEY and CDR2 as SMNVEV (reference sequence). This CDR3 region has 16 residues. V lost 2 bases to trimming and J lost 2 bases, with 12 bases between them. The CDR3 region is CASSLRREPNTGELFF. The CDR3 DNA is TGTGCCAGCAGTTTACGCCGGGAGCCTAACACCGGGGAGCTGTTTTTT.

With regard to this clone: Sequence at one end of the junction differs from germline and may be a read error. The V gene is TRBV5-1, the J gene TRBJ2-7; 12 nucleotides align to TRBD2. This CDR3 has 13 residues. The germline gives CDR1 SGHRS, CDR2 YFSETQ. The CDR3 reads CASSPGLAGQENF. CDR3 in DNA: TGCGCCAGCAGCCCTGGACTAGCGGGACAGGAGAACTTC.

This rearrangement joins TRBV5-5 to TRBJ1-1, with D unclear. The germline V gene has CDR1 SGHKS and CDR2 YYEKEE (reference sequence). Trimming shortened V by 2 bases and J by 4 bases, and 12 bases separated the two germline ends. The CDR3 spans 14 residues. The CDR3 reads CASSLRVFGTEAFF. The DNA for the CDR3 is TGTGCCAGCAGCTTAAGGGTTTTTGGCACTGAAGCTTTCTTT.

This chain uses TRBV6-1 with TRBJ2-7; TRBD1 might be the D (5 bases). The CDR3 consists of 18 residues. Germline V lookup: CDR1 MNHNS, CDR2 SASEGT. Trimming took 0 bases from V and 2 from J, leaving 20 bases between them. CDR3 amino acids: CASSEARHHFRETYEQYF. The CDR3 nucleotides are TGTGCCAGCAGTGAAGCGCGTCATCATTTCAGGGAAACCTACGAGCAGTACTTC.

The chain employs TRBV18 and TRBJ2-1; D not certain. CDR1 and CDR2 (germline): KGHSH, LQKENI. V shed 1 base and J shed 7 bases, with 11 bases lying between them. The CDR3 runs to 14 residues. The CDR3 DNA reads as TGTGCCAGCTCACCACTGGAGAGTACAAATGAGCAGTTCTTC. Residues: CASSPLESTNEQFF.

The V gene is TRBV5-1, the J gene TRBJ2-7; 7 bases are a match to TRBD2. The germline CDR1 and CDR2 sequences are SGHRS and YFSETQ. The V and J ends lost 0 bases and 3 bases, in that order; junction bases with no gene match: 6. The CDR3 runs to 15 residues. The DNA of the CDR3 is TGCGCCAGCAGCTTGGCTAGCGGAACTTTCTACGAGCAGTACTTC. Translation gives CASSLASGTFYEQYF.